This passage covers 11 T cell receptor beta chains from one sample sequenced in a study of blood T cell repertoires in COVID-19. Assay: immunoSEQ multiplex PCR; the TCRdb copy retains only in-frame clones and omits some. The table lists 220,000 or so clones, about 78% of them singletons. The specimen was peripheral blood. These receptors came from a woman in her sixties or seventies with acute or convalescent COVID-19.

This clone has only a few counts. The rearrangement links TRBV5-6 to TRBJ2-5; D not resolved. CDR3 size: 16 residues. Trimming left V 4 bases short and J 1 base short, with 17 bases between. Germline V gene data show CDR1 as SGHDT and CDR2 as YYEEEE. CDR3 sequence reads: CASSPAQVGLQETQYF. The CDR3 coding sequence is TGTGCCAGCAGCCCTGCCCAGGTGGGTCTCCAAGAGACCCAGTACTTC.

This chain uses TRBV3-1 (or the pseudogene TRBV3-2) with TRBJ1-1, with D possibly being TRBD1 (5 bases). The CDR3 contains 13 residues. Germline loops: CDR1 LGHDT, CDR2 YNNKEL (reference sequence). Trimming left V 3 bases short and J 1 base short, with 6 bases between. The CDR3 reads CASSQGGNTEAFF. The CDR3 nucleotides are TGTGCCAGCAGCCAGGGGGGGAACACTGAAGCTTTCTTT.

This clone has a handful of counts. V is TRBV5-1 and J is TRBJ1-1; TRBD1 agrees at 10 bases. Losses at the gene ends were 3 bases for V and 6 bases for J; bases not matched to a gene: 8. CDR1 SGHRS and CDR2 YFSETQ come from the germline V gene. The CDR3 contains 15 residues. CDR3 coding DNA: TGCGCCAGCAGCTACTCCGGGACAGGGGTATCTGAAGCTTTCTTT. Protein sequence: CASSYSGTGVSEAFF.

This clone was seen a handful of times. This chain joins TRBV29-1 and TRBJ1-4, with no clear D. This CDR3 comprises 14 residues. Germline CDR1 SQVTM, CDR2 ANQGSEA. V was shortened by 1 base and J by 10 bases, with 16 bases between the two germline ends. The CDR3: CSVEGSGGDPKLFF. CDR3 nucleotides: TGCAGCGTTGAAGGTTCAGGAGGAGACCCAAAACTGTTTTTT.

The chain combines TRBV29-1 with TRBJ2-5; D is unclear. V was trimmed by 7 bases and J by 5 bases, leaving 11 bases between them. The germline V gene encodes CDR1 SQVTM and CDR2 ANQGSEA. The CDR3 runs 11 residues. The CDR3 spells CSGFSVETQYF. In nucleotides, the CDR3 is TGCAGCGGGTTCAGTGTGGAGACCCAGTACTTC.

The chain combines TRBV5-4 with TRBJ2-5; no definite D call. CDR1 is SGHNT and CDR2 is YYREEE in the germline V gene (reference sequence). Deletions cut 2 bases from V and 5 bases from J, with 10 bases between. The CDR3 loop spans 13 amino acids. The chain's CDR3 is CASSLGPRETQYF. CDR3 nucleotides: TGTGCCAGCAGCTTAGGTCCTAGGGAGACCCAGTACTTC.

The J gene is TRBJ2-2, the V gene TRBV18; D is uncertain. V was pared by 3 bases and J by 5 bases, with 7 bases between. Germline CDR1 reads KGHSH; CDR2 reads LQKENI. CDR3 length: 13 amino acids. The CDR3 region has the DNA TGTGCCAGCTCACCCCGGAGAACCGGGGAGCTGTTTTTT. Its protein product is CASSPRRTGELFF.

CDR3 coding DNA: TGTGCCAGTAGTATCGGTCGGAGGAATGAAAAACTGTTTTTT. This sequence encodes CASSIGRRNEKLFF. This chain joins TRBV19 and TRBJ1-4; unclear D gene. The CDR3 is 14 amino acids. Germline V gene lookup returns CDR1 LNHDA and CDR2 SQIVND (reference sequence). V lost 3 bases, J lost 5 bases, and 10 bases lay in between.

The chain combines TRBV7-2 with TRBJ2-7; TRBD2 is a possible D gene (5 bases). Germline CDR1 SGHTA, CDR2 FQGNSA. This CDR3 spans 14 amino acids. V dropped 1 base and J dropped 6 bases, with 13 bases sitting between them. The CDR3 DNA sequence: TGTGCCAGCAGCTTAGTCCTCCTAGCTGGCGAGCAGTACTTC. It specifies CASSLVLLAGEQYF. Complete variable domain (other parts from reference TRBV7-2 and TRBJ2-7): GAGVSQSPSNKVTEKGKDVELRCDPISGHTALYWYRQSLGQGLEFLIYFQGNSAPDKSGLPSDRFSAERTGGSVSTLTIQRTQQEDSAVYLCASSLVLLAGEQYFGPGTRLTVT.

This clone has only a few counts. The CDR3 DNA is TGTGCCAGCAGAAATACAGGGAGCACTGAAGCTTTCTTT. It encodes CASRNTGSTEAFF. The V gene is TRBV28, the J gene TRBJ1-1, with D perhaps matching TRBD1 (6 bases). The germline gives CDR1 MDHEN, CDR2 SYDVKM. Trimming pared 6 bases from V and 4 bases from J, leaving 12 bases between. The CDR3 length is 13 residues. Filled out from reference TRBV28 and TRBJ1-1, the complete variable domain reads DVKVTQSSRYLVKRTGEKVFLECVQDMDHENMFWYRQDPGLGLRLIYFSYDVKMKEKGDIPEGYSVSREKKERFSLILESASTNQTSMYLCASRNTGSTEAFFGQGTRLTVV.

The chain uses TRBV10-3 and TRBJ2-2; 10 bases are a match to TRBD2. J lost 7 bases, V lost 2 bases, and 7 bases had no gene match. This CDR3 is built from 16 residues. The V gene's germline CDR1 is ENHRY and CDR2 SYGVKD. This chain's CDR3 is CAISETLAGDGGELFF. CDR3 DNA sequence: TGTGCCATCAGTGAGACGCTAGCGGGAGACGGCGGGGAGCTGTTTTTT.